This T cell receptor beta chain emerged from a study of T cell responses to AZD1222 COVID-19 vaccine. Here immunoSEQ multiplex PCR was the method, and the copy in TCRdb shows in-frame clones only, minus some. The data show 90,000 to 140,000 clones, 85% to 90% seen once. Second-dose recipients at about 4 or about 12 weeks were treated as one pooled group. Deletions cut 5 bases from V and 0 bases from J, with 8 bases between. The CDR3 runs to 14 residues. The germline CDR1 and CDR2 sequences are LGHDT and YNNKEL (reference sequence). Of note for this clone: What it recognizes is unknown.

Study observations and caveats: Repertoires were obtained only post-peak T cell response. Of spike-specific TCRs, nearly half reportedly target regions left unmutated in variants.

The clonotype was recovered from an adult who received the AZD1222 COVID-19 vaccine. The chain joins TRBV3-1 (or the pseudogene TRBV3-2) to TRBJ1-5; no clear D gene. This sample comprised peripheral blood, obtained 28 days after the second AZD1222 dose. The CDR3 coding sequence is TGTGCCAGCAGCTCCCAGAGTAGCAATCAGCCCCAGCATTTT. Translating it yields CASSSQSSNQPQHF.